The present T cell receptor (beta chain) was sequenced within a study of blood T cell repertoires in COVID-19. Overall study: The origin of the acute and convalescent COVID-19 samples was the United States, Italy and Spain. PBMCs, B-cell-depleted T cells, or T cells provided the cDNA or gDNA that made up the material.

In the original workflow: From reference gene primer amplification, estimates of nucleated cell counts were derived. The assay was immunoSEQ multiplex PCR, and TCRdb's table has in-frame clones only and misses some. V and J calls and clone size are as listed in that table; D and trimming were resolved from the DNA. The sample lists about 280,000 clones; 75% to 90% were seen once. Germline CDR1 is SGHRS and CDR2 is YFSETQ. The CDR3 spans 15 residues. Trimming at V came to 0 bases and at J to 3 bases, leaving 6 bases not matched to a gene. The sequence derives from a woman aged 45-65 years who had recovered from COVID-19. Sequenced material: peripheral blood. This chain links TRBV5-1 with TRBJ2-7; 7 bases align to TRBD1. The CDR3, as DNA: TGCGCCAGCAGCTTGGGGACAGGTGGAAACTACGAGCAGTACTTC. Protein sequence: CASSLGTGGNYEQYF.